This TCR beta chain was profiled in a study of PD-1 blockade in classical Hodgkin lymphoma (TCRdb year 2020). For context, the study as a whole: Nivolumab dosing was 3 mg/kg intravenously every 2 weeks, continuing until either disease progression or unacceptable toxicity. The study used CyTOF and TCR beta sequencing to define a peripheral blood immune signature of response to PD-1 blockade in classical Hodgkin lymphoma. Points the paper makes about the study in general: Lower diversity was seen in patients whose nivolumab began less than 1 year after ASCT, and these patients were left out of later analyses so that immune reconstitution would not confound the results. Among trial patients, those achieving complete response had baseline diversity similar to that of newly diagnosed patients, while diversity was significantly lower in partial responders and progressors. CD4+ but not CD8+ TCR diversity rose significantly by C4D1 (p=0.0027 vs p=0.16), most apparent in complete responders (p=0.02). Baseline TCR diversity was reported to be lower in newly diagnosed patients than in healthy donors, and even lower in relapsed/refractory patients. Only a single clinical trial cohort was studied, and what caused the repertoire differences, possibly disease activity or prior therapy, remained undefined.

From V the trimming removes 4 bases and from J it removes 3 bases, while the gene matches leave 11 bases of the junction unaccounted for. In the germline V gene, CDR1 corresponds to ENHRY and CDR2 to SYGVKD. Including the terminal cysteine and phenylalanine, the CDR3 comprises 17 residues. This entry keeps only the CDR3 DNA: 51 bases, framed from base 1. The Qiagen DNeasy kit was used to extract genomic DNA from unsorted PBMCs and from the negatively selected CD4+ and CD8+ fractions. TCR beta CDR3 regions were subjected to amplification by immunoSEQ multiplex PCR with primers that anneal to V and J segments. A synthetic immune receptor repertoire was used to minimize amplification bias, and any remaining bias was removed computationally after sequencing. The published analysis was carried out like this. Custom Python scripts were used to quantify repertoire diversity as the Shannon entropy index. Unsorted, CD4+ and CD8+ repertoires were examined separately, except in combined analyses, for which CD4+ and CD8+ sequences were merged in silico. Clonal expansion was defined as at least a 2-fold frequency increase after treatment relative to C1D1, with a pseudocount of 0.5 for undetected baseline clones. Singleton clones were defined as clones with 0 or 1 copy at C1D1, and non-singleton clones were defined as clones with 2 or more copies. Clones expanded in unsorted samples were annotated as CD4+, CD8+ or unknown by matching protein sequences in sorted samples from the same patient. Diversity changes from C1D1 to C4D1 were tested in paired samples using Wilcoxon tests. TCRdb carries this immuneACCESS record with in-frame sequences only. Its versions omit some clonotypes, under half of them owing to an unresolved V gene in the studies checked, with the rest unexplained. V and J calls and clone size are copied from that table; D and trimming were computed from the DNA. This sample comprises 40,000 to 50,000 clones, more than 85% of them detected only once. Of the sample, about 5.9% falls within the top ten clones.

The time point label corresponds to: cycle 2 day 1 (C2D1) of nivolumab. Relapse after autologous stem cell transplantation had occurred in all trial patients, and cohorts A, B and C were distinguished by prior brentuximab vedotin exposure. The trial cohort was composed of over 50 patients with relapsed/refractory classical Hodgkin lymphoma, for whom complete response, partial response or progressive disease was recorded as best overall response. Single-agent nivolumab was administered to trial patients in the multi-cohort phase II CheckMate 205 trial. An independent review committee assessed best overall response by applying the 2007 International Working Group response criteria. Trial PBMCs were collected just before the start of nivolumab (C1D1) and during therapy at cycle 2 day 1 and cycle 4 day 1. Peripheral blood was collected in 8 mL Vacutainer Cell Preparation Tubes, from which PBMCs were isolated by centrifugation and then cryopreserved.

As to this clone: Its recognized antigen is unknown. Base qualities are not at hand, and no much larger clone is one base apart.

The chain is assembled from TRBV10-3 and TRBJ2-2, with TRBD2 matching 7 junction bases. This sequence originates from a human donor with classical Hodgkin lymphoma. The starting material was peripheral blood mononuclear cells (PBMCs), obtained before the second cycle of nivolumab. The DNA is TGTGCCATCAGTGGGACCAGCGGGGTAGCGGACACCGGGGAGCTGTTTTTT. Its coded protein is CAISGTSGVADTGELFF.